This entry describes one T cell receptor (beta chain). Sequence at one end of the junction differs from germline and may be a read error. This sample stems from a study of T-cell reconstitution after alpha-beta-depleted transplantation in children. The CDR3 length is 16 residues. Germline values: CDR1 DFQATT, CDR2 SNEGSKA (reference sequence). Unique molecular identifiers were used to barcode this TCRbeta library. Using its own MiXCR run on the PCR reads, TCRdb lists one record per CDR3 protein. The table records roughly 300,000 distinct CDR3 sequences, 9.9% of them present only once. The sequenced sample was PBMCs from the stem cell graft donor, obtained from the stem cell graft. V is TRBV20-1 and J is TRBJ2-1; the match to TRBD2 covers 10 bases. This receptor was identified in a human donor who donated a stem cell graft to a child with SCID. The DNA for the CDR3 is TGCTGTGCTAGAGGTTGGAGCGGGGGGGCCATGGATGAGCAGTTCTTC. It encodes CCARGWSGGAMDEQFF.